One and the same sample provided the 16 T cell receptor beta chains below, sequenced in a study of T cell responses to AZD1222 COVID-19 vaccine. TCRdb keeps only in-frame clones here, not all; method: immunoSEQ multiplex PCR. In the table there are 100,000 to 150,000 clones, about nine tenths of which are singletons. Sequencing used peripheral blood, obtained on day 0 of AZD1222 vaccination. The receptor source for this set is an adult in good health.

The V gene is TRBV5-1, the J gene TRBJ1-2; D possibly corresponds to TRBD1 (5 bases). Germline CDR1 reads SGHRS; CDR2 reads YFSETQ. The CDR3 has 14 amino acids. Trimming removed 0 bases at V and 1 base at J, with 7 bases between. CDR3 nucleotide sequence: TGCGCCAGCAGCTTGGGGGGCTTTAACTATGGCTACACCTTC. This gives the protein CASSLGGFNYGYTF.

V is TRBV6-2 or TRBV6-3 and J is TRBJ1-3; tentative D call: TRBD1 (6 bases). Trimming stripped 2 bases from V and 4 bases from J, with 18 bases between. Germline CDR1 MNHEY, CDR2 SVGEGT. This CDR3 is 17 amino acids long. The CDR3 region is CASSYGGQPPRGNTIYF. For the CDR3, the DNA is TGTGCCAGCAGTTACGGGGGACAACCTCCGCGCGGAAACACCATATATTTT.

V is TRBV15 and J is TRBJ2-7; 12 nucleotides align to TRBD2. The CDR3 runs 19 residues. Trimming removed 4 bases from V and 0 bases from J; junction bases left unmatched: 13. From germline, CDR1 is LNHNV and CDR2 YYDKDF (reference sequence). The CDR3 region has the DNA TGTGCCACCAGCAAACAGACAGAGTCTAGCGGGAGGGCCTCCTACGAGCAGTACTTC. This sequence encodes CATSKQTESSGRASYEQYF.

V is TRBV28 and J is TRBJ2-3; D ambiguous. The germline V and J ends were trimmed by 6 bases and 8 bases, with 30 bases remaining between them. The CDR3 runs 18 residues. CDR1 and CDR2 (germline): MDHEN, SYDVKM. CDR3 coding DNA: TGTGCCAGCAGCCGACATACTGGCGGTGACCCACGGGTCCCTACGCAGTATTTT. Its protein is CASSRHTGGDPRVPTQYF.

The chain joins TRBV18 to TRBJ2-3, with 9 nucleotides matching TRBD2. V gave up 2 bases and J gave up 1 base; unmatched junction bases: 7. There are 17 residues in the CDR3. Germline-derived CDR1 and CDR2 are KGHSH and LQKENI. CDR3 DNA: TGTGCCAGCTCACCAGGCGCCGGGACTAGCCGCACAGATACGCAGTATTTT. This encodes CASSPGAGTSRTDTQYF.

The gene calls are TRBV10-3 and TRBJ2-3, with 7 bases fitting TRBD1. The CDR3 runs 15 residues. Germline loops: CDR1 ENHRY, CDR2 SYGVKD. V trimming: 7 bases; J trimming: 2 bases; junction bases outside the gene matches: 9. The CDR3 reads CAINPGQKNTDTQYF. DNA of the CDR3: TGTGCCATCAACCCGGGACAGAAAAACACAGATACGCAGTATTTT.

The rearrangement joins TRBV15 to TRBJ1-3, with TRBD1 as a possible D gene (5 bases). The CDR3 consists of 15 residues. Germline loops: CDR1 LNHNV, CDR2 YYDKDF (reference sequence). V shed 4 bases and J shed 0 bases, with 10 bases lying between them. CDR3 bases: TGTGCCACCAGCACCCGGGGCGACTCTGGAAACACCATATATTTT. This gives the protein CATSTRGDSGNTIYF.

On this clone itself: The sample carries other DNA sequences with the same CDR3. The V call is TRBV7-9, the J call TRBJ2-7; 9 bases match TRBD1. CDR1 is SEHNR and CDR2 is FQNEAQ in the germline V gene (reference sequence). The V and J ends lost 1 base and 5 bases, in that order; junction bases with no gene match: 3. The CDR3 covers 14 residues. The CDR3 here is CASSLGTGVNEQYF. CDR3 DNA sequence: TGTGCCAGCAGCTTAGGGACAGGGGTCAACGAGCAGTACTTC.

This clone was counted only a few times. This sequence joins TRBV2 and TRBJ2-3; tentative D call: TRBD2 (7 bases). From germline, CDR1 is SNHLY and CDR2 FYNNEI. The CDR3 is 15 residues long. Trimming took off 9 bases at V and 2 bases at J, with 18 bases between the two ends. DNA for the CDR3: TGTGCCAGACAAGGGGGGGGCCTACACACAGATACGCAGTATTTT. This encodes CARQGGGLHTDTQYF.

The V gene is TRBV25-1, the J gene TRBJ2-7, with 10 bases fitting TRBD1. Germline loops: CDR1 MGHDK, CDR2 SYGVNS. The CDR3 is 15 amino acids. V shed 1 base and J 1 base; nucleotides not matched to a gene: 1. The CDR3: CASSEWDRGSYEQYF. CDR3 coding DNA: TGTGCCAGCAGTGAATGGGACAGGGGATCCTACGAGCAGTACTTC.

V gene TRBV27 combines with J gene TRBJ1-2; D not certain. This CDR3 spans 15 amino acids. The V end lost 1 base, the J end lost 3 bases, and 12 bases lay between the germline ends. Germline CDR1 reads MNHEY; CDR2 reads SMNVEV (reference sequence). Here the CDR3 reads CASSLLAGPDYGYTF. The CDR3 DNA reads as TGTGCCAGCAGTTTATTGGCAGGCCCAGACTATGGCTACACCTTC.

The CDR3 DNA reads TGTGCCAGTAGCATTACTAATCCCGGTAACTATGGCTACACCTTC. Translated, it gives CASSITNPGNYGYTF. The chain has TRBV19 and TRBJ1-2, with D unclear. The V end lost 6 bases, the J end lost 1 base, and 15 bases lay between the germline ends. CDR1 and CDR2 from the germline V gene are LNHDA and SQIVND (reference sequence). The CDR3 loop spans 15 amino acids. The full variable domain, rest sourced from reference TRBV19 and TRBJ1-2, is DGGITQSPKYLFRKEGQNVTLSCEQNLNHDAMYWYRQDPGQGLRLIYYSQIVNDFQKGDIAEGYSVSREKKESFPLTVTSAQKNPTAFYLCASSITNPGNYGYTFGSGTRLTVV.

The chain uses TRBV23-1 and TRBJ2-7, with TRBD2 as a possible D gene (6 bases). TRBV23-1 is marked as an open reading frame, function uncertain. Trimming left V 0 bases short and J 6 bases short, with 12 bases between. CDR3 size: 14 residues. CDR3 DNA sequence: TGCGCCAGCAGTCAATCGATCCGGGGAGGCGAGCAGTACTTC. This translates into CASSQSIRGGEQYF.

The chain links TRBV4-2 to TRBJ1-5, with D unclear. V shed 4 bases and J shed 5 bases, with 15 bases lying between them. Germline-derived CDR1 and CDR2 are LGHNA and YNFKEQ. The CDR3 loop spans 15 amino acids. CDR3 loop: CASSRDELGDQPQHF. The CDR3 coding sequence is TGTGCCAGCAGCCGAGACGAGCTAGGCGATCAGCCCCAGCATTTT.

The chain is built from TRBV7-9 and TRBJ1-1; perhaps TRBD1 as D (6 bases). V was cut by 6 bases and J by 4 bases, with 9 bases left in between. CDR3 length: 12 residues. Germline assignment: CDR1 SEHNR and CDR2 FQNEAQ (reference sequence). The CDR3 DNA sequence: TGTGCCAGCAGTGGGGGGGCCACTGAAGCTTTCTTT. Protein: CASSGGATEAFF.

The chain combines TRBV12-5 with TRBJ1-2; D might be TRBD1 (5 bases). Trimming pared 0 bases from V and 1 base from J, leaving 12 bases between. The CDR3 contains 16 residues. The V gene's germline CDR1 is LGHNT and CDR2 FRNRAP. Written as DNA, the CDR3 is TGTGCTAGTGGTTTGGTACTCCAGGGAAGTAACTATGGCTACACCTTC. This sequence encodes CASGLVLQGSNYGYTF.